Presented here are 29 T cell receptor beta chains from one specimen sequenced in a study of T cells in tuberculosis. Time point: new active TB diagnosis, blood taken before or within 7 days of starting treatment. Libraries were prepared by immunoSEQ multiplex PCR; TCRdb keeps only in-frame clonotypes and omits some of them. The sample contains about 34,000 clones, roughly 93% of which appear only once. The specimen was PBMCs, collected at tuberculosis diagnosis. These receptors all stem from an adult with tuberculosis.

CDR3 sequence (DNA): TGTGCCCGAAAGGTCAGGGAAGCTTTCTTT. This sequence encodes CARKVREAFF. This chain connects TRBV9 to TRBJ1-1, with D uncertain. The CDR3 is 10 residues long. V was trimmed by 10 bases and J by 8 bases, leaving 12 bases between them. Germline-derived CDR1 and CDR2 are SGDLS and YYNGEE.

This clone was observed a few times. The chain uses TRBV7-3 and TRBJ2-2; maybe TRBD1 (5 bases). This CDR3 region has 15 residues. V dropped 2 bases and J dropped 1 base, with 8 bases sitting between them. Germline CDR1 and CDR2: SGHTA and FQGTGA. The CDR3 DNA reads TGTGCCAGCAGCTTAGTAGGGGTGAACACCGGGGAGCTGTTTTTT. This translates into CASSLVGVNTGELFF.

The J gene is TRBJ2-3, the V gene TRBV5-1; D ambiguous. Germline values: CDR1 SGHRS, CDR2 YFSETQ. CDR3 length equals 14 residues. The ends were cut back, 0 bases at V and 3 bases at J, with 8 bases in the middle. In nucleotides, the CDR3 is TGCGCCAGCAGCTTGGGGGCCGGAACAGATACGCAGTATTTT. Translating gives CASSLGAGTDTQYF. Drawing the rest from reference TRBV5-1 and TRBJ2-3, the complete variable domain is KAGVTQTPRYLIKTRGQQVTLSCSPISGHRSVSWYQQTPGQGLQFLFEYFSETQRNKGNFPGRFSGRQFSNSRSEMNVSTLELGDSALYLCASSLGAGTDTQYFGPGTRLTVL.

This clone was seen once. Here the CDR3 reads CASSPRGQGDTEAFF. The DNA for the CDR3 is TGTGCCAGTAGTCCCCGCGGCCAGGGCGACACTGAAGCTTTCTTT. V is TRBV19 and J is TRBJ1-1; D is possibly TRBD1 (5 bases). The CDR3 extends over 15 amino acids. The V and J ends lost 5 bases and 3 bases respectively, with 16 bases between them. Germline loops: CDR1 LNHDA, CDR2 SQIVND (reference sequence).

This chain links TRBV10-1 with TRBJ1-5; TRBD1 might be the D (6 bases). Germline CDR1 and CDR2: WNHNN and SYGVQD (reference sequence). The CDR3 has 14 residues. V was trimmed by 8 bases and J by 7 bases, leaving 18 bases between them. The CDR3 sequence is CASSLRGSRQPQHF. DNA for the CDR3: TGCGCCAGCTCCCTTAGGGGGAGTAGGCAGCCCCAGCATTTT.

V and J are TRBV12-5 and TRBJ2-5; maybe TRBD2 (6 bases). The V gene lost 6 bases and the J gene lost 7 bases, with 9 bases spanning the gap. The CDR3 consists of 11 residues. Per the germline V gene, CDR1 is LGHNT and CDR2 is FRNRAP. The CDR3 spells CASGVGRTQYF. In DNA form, the CDR3 reads TGTGCTAGTGGCGTCGGGAGGACCCAGTACTTC.

The chain uses TRBV30 and TRBJ1-2; no clear D gene. Trimming removed 4 bases at V and 8 bases at J, with 20 bases between. CDR3 length: 14 residues. The germline gives CDR1 GTSNPN, CDR2 SVGIG (reference sequence). For the CDR3, the DNA is TGTGCCTGGATTTTGGGCAGCCATGGAGGAGGCTACACCTTC. Its protein is CAWILGSHGGGYTF.

CDR3 amino acids: CSVNPGTTAYNEQFF. The CDR3, as DNA: TGCAGCGTTAACCCCGGGACTACAGCCTACAATGAGCAGTTCTTC. The genes are TRBV29-1 and TRBJ2-1; TRBD2 matches at 7 bases. The V and J ends lost 5 bases and 2 bases, in that order; junction bases with no gene match: 9. The CDR3 runs 15 residues. Germline-derived CDR1 and CDR2 are SQVTM and ANQGSEA.

This chain links TRBV6-6 with TRBJ2-7; 10 bases are a match to TRBD2. Germline CDR1 and CDR2: MNHNY and SVGAGI (reference sequence). V lost 7 bases, J lost 6 bases, and 12 bases stayed unmatched. This CDR3 contains 15 residues. The CDR3 nucleotides are TGTGCCAGCATAGAAAAAGCGGGGGGGCCTCTCGAGCAGTACTTC. It codes for CASIEKAGGPLEQYF.

This rearrangement joins TRBV23-1 to TRBJ1-1; D gene ambiguous. TRBV23-1 has ORF status, its function being uncertain. This CDR3 comprises 14 residues. Trimming shortened V by 3 bases and J by 5 bases, and 13 bases separated the two germline ends. The CDR3 DNA follows: TGCGCCAGCAGTCAGTCCGGCCAGGCGACTGAAGCTTTCTTT. It encodes CASSQSGQATEAFF.

The CDR3 nucleotides are TGTGCCAGCAGCCCGGACAGGGGATGTGGCTACACCTTC. This codes for CASSPDRGCGYTF. The genes are TRBV21-1 and TRBJ1-2; no check of the table's D call, TRBD1, against the DNA was made. TRBV21-1 is a pseudogene locus. This CDR3 is built from 13 residues.

V is TRBV4-1 and J is TRBJ1-1; TRBD1 aligns across 7 bases. CDR3 length: 16 residues. After removal of 3 bases from V and 2 bases from J, the junction contained 9 bases not matched to a gene. Germline loops: CDR1 MGHRA, CDR2 YSYEKL. The CDR3 sequence is CASSHPRRDRNTEAFF. Written as DNA, the CDR3 is TGCGCCAGCAGCCACCCCCGCCGGGACAGAAACACTGAAGCTTTCTTT.

The chain couples TRBV28 to TRBJ1-5, with D possibly matching TRBD1 (6 bases). CDR1 and CDR2 (germline): MDHEN, SYDVKM. This CDR3 is built from 16 residues. V was shortened by 7 bases and J by 4 bases, with 20 bases between the two germline ends. CDR3 region: CASILRKGQPNQPQHF. DNA for the CDR3: TGTGCCAGCATTCTTCGAAAAGGACAGCCAAATCAGCCCCAGCATTTT.

The chain joins TRBV7-3 to TRBJ2-7; possible D gene TRBD2, 5 bases. The CDR3 covers 13 residues. Trimming shortened V by 2 bases and J by 7 bases, and 12 bases separated the two germline ends. Looked up from germline, CDR1 is SGHTA and CDR2 is FQGTGA. The CDR3 loop is CASSLSRETEQYF. In DNA form, the CDR3 reads TGTGCCAGCAGCTTATCTCGGGAAACAGAGCAGTACTTC.

This clone was found a few times. The chain uses TRBV27 and TRBJ1-1, with 8 nucleotides matching TRBD1. Germline V gene sequence: CDR1 MNHEY, CDR2 SMNVEV (reference sequence). The CDR3 spans 17 residues. V dropped 5 bases and J dropped 4; count of bases not matched to a gene: 15. The CDR3 nucleotides are TGTGCCAGCAGTCAATCATCCTACTACGACAGGGGCACTGAAGCTTTCTTT. As protein: CASSQSSYYDRGTEAFF.

The V and J genes are TRBV5-1 and TRBJ1-1, with D unresolved. This CDR3 contains 16 residues. Germline-derived CDR1 and CDR2 are SGHRS and YFSETQ. V gave up 0 bases and J gave up 1 base, with 13 bases separating them. CDR3 residues: CASSLEYVARNTEAFF. CDR3 nucleotide sequence: TGCGCCAGCAGCTTGGAATACGTGGCCCGGAACACTGAAGCTTTCTTT. The complete variable domain, with remaining parts taken from reference TRBV5-1 and TRBJ1-1, reads KAGVTQTPRYLIKTRGQQVTLSCSPISGHRSVSWYQQTPGQGLQFLFEYFSETQRNKGNFPGRFSGRQFSNSRSEMNVSTLELGDSALYLCASSLEYVARNTEAFFGQGTRLTVV.

V is TRBV5-4 and J is TRBJ2-5; TRBD2 is a possible D gene (6 bases). This CDR3 is built from 16 residues. The germline V gene has CDR1 SGHNT and CDR2 YYREEE (reference sequence). Trimming pared 3 bases from V and 2 bases from J, leaving 17 bases between. Here the CDR3 DNA reads TGTGCCAGCAGCTGGGCAGGCAGGCGGGAACAAGAGACCCAGTACTTC. The encoded protein is CASSWAGRREQETQYF.

The CDR3 DNA is TGTGCTAGTGGTTTGGAACAGGGGGCCGGGGAGCTGTTTTTT. Protein sequence: CASGLEQGAGELFF. V gene TRBV12-5 combines with J gene TRBJ2-2; TRBD1 matches 8 bases. The germline V gene encodes CDR1 LGHNT and CDR2 FRNRAP. The CDR3 runs to 14 residues. V was clipped by 1 base and J by 6 bases; unmatched bases: 1.

The J gene is TRBJ1-1, the V gene TRBV6-5; 9 bases align to TRBD1. Trimming took 1 base from V and 2 from J; bases not matched to a gene: 5. The CDR3 is made up of 16 amino acids. Germline lookup yields CDR1 MNHEY and CDR2 SVGAGI. The CDR3 is CASSYLDRGFNTEAFF. CDR3 nucleotides: TGTGCCAGCAGTTACTTGGACAGGGGATTCAACACTGAAGCTTTCTTT.

The table lists this clone with a few counts. V usage is TRBV2 and J usage is TRBJ2-7; D not certain. V gave up 3 bases and J gave up 1 base, with 7 bases separating them. Germline V lookup: CDR1 SNHLY, CDR2 FYNNEI. This CDR3 contains 13 residues. DNA for the CDR3: TGTGCCAGCAGTGACCGCAGTTCCTACGAGCAGTACTTC. This codes for CASSDRSSYEQYF.

The DNA for the CDR3 is TGTGCCAGCTCATCGGAACGGGGTGGGAGTGGCTACACCTTC. Its translation: CASSSERGGSGYTF. V and J are TRBV18 and TRBJ1-2; D remains ambiguous. The CDR3 sequence is 14 residues long. Trimming removed 5 bases from V and 7 bases from J, with 17 bases in between. Germline loops: CDR1 KGHSH, CDR2 LQKENI.

The chain has TRBV5-4 and TRBJ1-1; the match to TRBD1 covers 8 bases. The CDR3 has 16 amino acids. V lost 4 bases and J lost 4; bases outside the gene matches: 12. CDR1 is SGHNT and CDR2 is YYREEE in the germline V gene (reference sequence). The CDR3: CASSPSQDRVFTEAFF. The CDR3 region has the DNA TGTGCCAGCAGCCCCTCCCAGGACAGGGTCTTCACTGAAGCTTTCTTT. Full variable domain (outside the CDR3, taken from reference TRBV5-4 and TRBJ1-1): ETGVTQSPTHLIKTRGQQVTLRCSSQSGHNTVSWYQQALGQGPQFIFQYYREEENGRGNFPPRFSGLQFPNYSSELNVNALELDDSALYLCASSPSQDRVFTEAFFGQGTRLTVV.

V and J are TRBV9 and TRBJ1-4; possible D gene TRBD1, 5 bases. In germline, CDR1 is SGDLS, CDR2 YYNGEE. V was cut by 3 bases and J by 4 bases, with 10 bases left in between. The CDR3 consists of 14 residues. Written as DNA, the CDR3 is TGTGCCAGCAGCGCTTGGGGGGGTAATGAAAAACTGTTTTTT. It encodes CASSAWGGNEKLFF. The whole variable domain, filled in from reference TRBV9 and TRBJ1-4, reads DSGVTQTPKHLITATGQRVTLRCSPRSGDLSVYWYQQSLDQGLQFLIQYYNGEERAKGNILERFSAQQFPDLHSELNLSSLELGDSALYFCASSAWGGNEKLFFGSGTQLSVL.

The chain uses TRBV10-3 and TRBJ2-7; D call uncertain. The germline V gene has CDR1 ENHRY and CDR2 SYGVKD. The CDR3 extends over 15 amino acids. V shed 3 bases and J shed 0 bases, with 12 bases lying between them. The CDR3 protein is CAISELSSSSYEQYF. The CDR3 DNA reads TGTGCCATCAGTGAACTTTCGTCTAGCTCCTACGAGCAGTACTTC.

This clone was observed a single time. V gene TRBV12-5 combines with J gene TRBJ2-1, with a tentative D call TRBD2 (6 bases). Germline V gives CDR1 LGHNT, CDR2 FRNRAP. Trimming pared 3 bases from V and 4 bases from J, leaving 13 bases between. The CDR3 has 15 residues. In DNA form, the CDR3 reads TGTGCTAGTGGTTTTCGGGGACTTGGGTACAATGAGCAGTTCTTC. It yields the protein CASGFRGLGYNEQFF.

J is TRBJ1-2 and V is TRBV2; TRBD1 is a possible D gene (6 bases). V was shortened by 2 bases and J by 5 bases, with 12 bases between the two germline ends. Germline CDR1 and CDR2: SNHLY and FYNNEI. This CDR3 is 14 amino acids long. The DNA of the CDR3 is TGTGCCAGCAGTGAACCAGGGGATGATTATGGCTACACCTTC. Translating gives CASSEPGDDYGYTF.

This chain links TRBV4-1 with TRBJ2-1; TRBD2 aligns across 8 bases. The V and J ends lost 2 bases and 11 bases, in that order; junction bases with no gene match: 17. Germline V gives CDR1 MGHRA, CDR2 YSYEKL. The CDR3 has 17 amino acids. The CDR3 DNA sequence: TGCGCCAGCAGCCAACAACTTTCACCCGGACTAGCCCAGAAGCAGTTCTTC. Amino acids: CASSQQLSPGLAQKQFF.

The chain links TRBV6-5 to TRBJ2-7, with 8 bases matching TRBD1. Germline-derived CDR1 and CDR2 are MNHEY and SVGAGI. The trim removed 3 bases at V and 6 bases at J, leaving 10 bases unmatched. This CDR3 is 15 amino acids long. The CDR3 coding sequence is TGTGCCAGCAGTTATTCGACAGGGGCAAGCTTCGAGCAGTACTTC. This codes for CASSYSTGASFEQYF.

The chain couples TRBV7-3 to TRBJ2-6; D call uncertain. Germline CDR1 SGHTA, CDR2 FQGTGA. The V and J ends lost 5 bases and 0 bases respectively, with 5 bases between them. CDR3 size: 14 residues. The CDR3 loop is CASSPSSGANVLTF. CDR3 DNA: TGTGCCAGCAGCCCTAGCTCTGGGGCCAACGTCCTGACTTTC.